These T cell receptor beta chains were read from a single sample in a study of cytomegalovirus exposure and HLA in healthy donors. Sequenced by immunoSEQ multiplex PCR; TCRdb stores in-frame clones only, minus some. The data show about 140,000 clones, roughly 80% seen once. The specimen sequenced was PBMCs. These TCRs come from a female donor in good health and CMV-seronegative. CDR3s include the opening cysteine and the closing phenylalanine or tryptophan. The D gene is left open where the match is weak. The listing skips clone size in some rows; elsewhere it reads once, few, many or a size class.

d_gene	v_gene	j_gene	abundance	CDR3aa	CDR3nt
NA	TRBV11-1	TRBJ1-1	NA	CASSLRLTANTEAFF	TGTGCCAGCAGCTTAAGGTTAACAGCTAACACTGAAGCTTTCTTT
NA	TRBV7-9	TRBJ2-2	NA	CASSGRTPGHSNTGELFF	TGTGCCAGCAGCGGCAGAACTCCGGGACACTCGAACACCGGGGAGCTGTTTTTT
NA	TRBV7-2	TRBJ2-3	NA	CASSFGKRSDTQYF	TGTGCCAGCAGCTTTGGCAAGAGGTCCGATACGCAGTATTTT
NA	TRBV7-9	TRBJ1-1	NA	CSSSSRQVRAFF	TGTTCCAGCAGCTCCCGACAGGTTCGAGCTTTCTTT
NA	TRBV7-8	TRBJ1-6	once	CASSFPSRESSYNSPLHF	TGTGCCAGCAGCTTCCCTTCCCGAGAGAGCTCCTATAATTCACCCCTCCACTTT
TRBD1	TRBV12-5	TRBJ2-7	NA	CASGLGNRGRWYEQYF	TGTGCTAGTGGTTTGGGCAACAGGGGGCGGTGGTACGAGCAGTACTTC
TRBD2	TRBV2	TRBJ2-7	few	CASSPSGIDEQYF	TGTGCCAGCAGTCCTAGCGGGATCGACGAGCAGTACTTC
TRBD1	TRBV10-3	TRBJ2-6	NA	CAISETGGGANVLTF	TGTGCCATCAGTGAGACAGGGGGTGGGGCCAACGTCCTGACTTTC
TRBD2	TRBV5-1	TRBJ2-1	NA	CASSLAASGSRGEQFF	TGCGCCAGCAGCTTGGCGGCTAGCGGGAGTCGAGGTGAGCAGTTCTTC
TRBD2	TRBV5-1	TRBJ2-7	NA	CASSQTSGSPPYEQYF	TGCGCCAGCAGCCAGACTAGCGGGAGCCCCCCCTACGAGCAGTACTTC
NA	TRBV12-2	TRBJ1-2	few	CASRSNPRTGHYGYTF	TGTGCAAGTCGCTCTAACCCGAGAACAGGGCACTATGGCTACACCTTC
NA	TRBV6-1	TRBJ1-2	NA	CASSGRNPNYGYTF	TGTGCCAGCAGTGGCAGGAACCCTAACTATGGCTACACCTTC
NA	TRBV30	TRBJ1-6	NA	CAWVPEGPNSPLHF	TGTGCCTGGGTCCCGGAGGGGCCTAATTCACCCCTCCACTTT
TRBD2	TRBV12-5	TRBJ2-7	once	CASVTRDLKTSGSYEQYF	TGTGCTAGTGTCACCCGGGACTTGAAGACTAGCGGCTCCTACGAGCAGTACTTC
TRBD1	TRBV5-1	TRBJ1-1	few	CASSPTGDTEAFF	TGCGCCAGCAGCCCTACAGGGGACACTGAAGCTTTCTTT
NA	TRBV2	TRBJ2-2	NA	CASSELGGPTGELFF	TGTGCCAGCAGTGAATTGGGGGGACCCACCGGGGAGCTGTTTTTT
NA	TRBV4-1	TRBJ2-1	NA	CASSQDWESGGVYNEQFF	TGCGCCAGCAGCCAAGATTGGGAGTCCGGGGGAGTCTACAATGAGCAGTTCTTC
NA	TRBV7-9	TRBJ1-1	NA	CSSSQPGAEAFF	TGTTCCAGCAGCCAACCAGGGGCTGAAGCTTTCTTT
NA	TRBV7-2	TRBJ2-1	NA	CASSLASNEQFF	TGTGCCAGCAGCTTAGCGAGCAATGAGCAGTTCTTC
NA	TRBV4-2	TRBJ2-7	once	CASSLRDFTYEQYF	TGTGCCAGCAGCCTGCGGGATTTCACCTACGAGCAGTACTTC
NA	TRBV5-6	TRBJ1-2	NA	CASREGVYGYTF	TGTGCCAGCCGGGAGGGGGTCTATGGCTACACCTTC
NA	TRBV27	TRBJ1-1	NA	CASSLGRGGAEAFF	TGTGCCAGCAGTTTAGGGAGGGGGGGCGCTGAAGCTTTCTTT
NA	TRBV28	TRBJ1-5	NA	CASNPEDGGNQPQHF	TGTGCCAGCAACCCGGAGGACGGTGGGAATCAGCCCCAGCATTTT
NA	TRBV5-1	TRBJ1-2	NA	CASSVGQPRDGYTF	TGCGCCAGCAGCGTCGGACAGCCCAGGGATGGCTACACCTTC
NA	TRBV5-1	TRBJ1-3	NA	CASSLGQGTSGNTIYF	TGCGCCAGCAGCTTGGGGCAGGGAACGTCTGGAAACACCATATATTTT
NA	TRBV2	TRBJ1-4	few	CASSEGGREEKLFF	TGTGCCAGCAGTGAGGGAGGGAGAGAGGAAAAACTGTTTTTT
NA	TRBV4-1	TRBJ2-7	NA	CASSHPGSTYEQYF	TGCGCCAGCAGCCATCCCGGGTCGACCTACGAGCAGTACTTC
TRBD1	TRBV6-5	TRBJ1-4	NA	CASRAGTDEKLFF	TGTGCCAGCAGAGCCGGGACAGATGAAAAACTGTTTTTT
NA	TRBV6-1	TRBJ1-1	NA	CASSDGGPRSEAFF	TGTGCCAGCAGTGACGGGGGTCCTAGGAGTGAAGCTTTCTTT
TRBD1	TRBV27	TRBJ1-5	NA	CASSSTGEYSNQPQHF	TGTGCCAGCAGTTCGACAGGGGAGTATAGCAATCAGCCCCAGCATTTT
TRBD2	TRBV10-1	TRBJ2-7	NA	CASSEGTSGRAEEQYF	TGCGCCAGCAGTGAAGGGACTAGCGGGAGGGCCGAAGAGCAGTACTTC
NA	TRBV28	TRBJ1-3	NA	CASCARSSGNTIYF	TGTGCCAGCTGCGCCCGGAGCTCTGGAAACACCATATATTTT
TRBD1	TRBV4-1	TRBJ2-3	few	CASSRDRGTDTQYF	TGCGCCAGCAGCCGGGACAGGGGCACAGATACGCAGTATTTT
TRBD2	TRBV13	TRBJ2-1	NA	CASSLRGGNEQFF	TGTGCCAGCAGCTTACGCGGGGGCAATGAGCAGTTCTTC
NA	TRBV27	TRBJ1-6	few	CASSFSGYNSPLHF	TGTGCCAGCAGTTTCTCAGGGTATAATTCACCCCTCCACTTT
TRBD2	TRBV5-6	TRBJ2-1	NA	CASRASGGAMNEQFF	TGTGCCAGCAGGGCTAGCGGGGGGGCTATGAATGAGCAGTTCTTC
NA	TRBV25-1	TRBJ1-1	NA	CASSVPQGREASF	TGTGCCAGCAGTGTACCGCAGGGCAGGGAAGCTTCCTTT
NA	TRBV6-5	TRBJ2-3	NA	CASSRNIGGDTQYF	TGTGCCAGCAGTCGGAATATAGGGGGTGATACGCAGTATTTT
TRBD1	TRBV6-5	TRBJ2-5	NA	CASSRTGGSQETQYF	TGTGCCAGCTCCCGGACAGGGGGGTCCCAAGAGACCCAGTACTTC
NA	TRBV28	TRBJ2-7	NA	CASRGRQSGRSSGEQYF	TGTGCCAGCAGGGGCCGACAGTCGGGTAGGTCATCGGGCGAGCAGTACTTC